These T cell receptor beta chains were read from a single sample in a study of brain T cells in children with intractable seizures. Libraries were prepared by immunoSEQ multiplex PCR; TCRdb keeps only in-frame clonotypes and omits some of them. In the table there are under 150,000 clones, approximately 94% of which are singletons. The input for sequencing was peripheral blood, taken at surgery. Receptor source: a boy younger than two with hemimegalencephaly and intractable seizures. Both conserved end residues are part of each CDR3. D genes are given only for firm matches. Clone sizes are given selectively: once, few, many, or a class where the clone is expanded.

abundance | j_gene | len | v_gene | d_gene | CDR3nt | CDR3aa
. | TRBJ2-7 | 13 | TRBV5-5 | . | TGTGCCAGCAGCTTCATCGTGTTCGGCGAGCAGTACTTC | CASSFIVFGEQYF
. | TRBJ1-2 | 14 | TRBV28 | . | TGTGCCAGCAGGAGTCAACAGGGTTACTATGGCTACACCTTC | CASRSQQGYYGYTF
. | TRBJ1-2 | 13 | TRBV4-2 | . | TGTGCCAGCTCCGAGGAACCCCACTATGGCTACACCTTC | CASSEEPHYGYTF
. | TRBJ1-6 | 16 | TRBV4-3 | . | TGCGCCAGCAGCCAAGCAACAGGGCAGCTTGGTTCACCCCTCCACTTT | CASSQATGQLGSPLHF
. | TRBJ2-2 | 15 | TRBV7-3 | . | TGTGCCAGCAGCTTGCGGGGAGTTGGCGCCGGGGAGCTGTTTTTT | CASSLRGVGAGELFF
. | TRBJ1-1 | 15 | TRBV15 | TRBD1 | TGTGCCACCAGCAGACCGGGACAGCCGAACACTGAAGCTTTCTTT | CATSRPGQPNTEAFF
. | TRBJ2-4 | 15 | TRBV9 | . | TGTGCCAGCAGCCCGGGCGGCGTAGCCAAAAACATTCAGTACTTC | CASSPGGVAKNIQYF
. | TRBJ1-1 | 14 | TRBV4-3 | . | TGCGCCAGCAGCCAAGGGACCGCCCGCACTGAAGCTTTCTTT | CASSQGTARTEAFF
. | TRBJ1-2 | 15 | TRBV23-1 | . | TGCGCCAGCAGTCAACCCTGTCGGGGTAGATATGGCTACACCTTC | CASSQPCRGRYGYTF
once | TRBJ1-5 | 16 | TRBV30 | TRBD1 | TGTGCCTGGGGTACTTCGGACAGGGGGCCAAATCAGCCCCAGCATTTT | CAWGTSDRGPNQPQHF
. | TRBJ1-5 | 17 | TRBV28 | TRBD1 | TGTGCCAGCAGTTTAGGAAGGACAGGAGAACACAATCAGCCCCAGCATTTT | CASSLGRTGEHNQPQHF
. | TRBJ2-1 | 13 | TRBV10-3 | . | TGTGCCATCAGTGAGTCAGGGGGCAATGAGCAGTTCTTC | CAISESGGNEQFF
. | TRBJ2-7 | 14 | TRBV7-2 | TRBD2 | TGTGCCAGCAGATCTCTAGCGGGAGGTTACGAGCAGTACTTC | CASRSLAGGYEQYF
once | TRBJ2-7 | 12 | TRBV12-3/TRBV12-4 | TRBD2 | TGTGCCAGCAGTTTGCGGGGGGGAGAGCAGTACTTC | CASSLRGGEQYF
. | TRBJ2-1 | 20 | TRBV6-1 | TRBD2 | TGTGCCAGCACTGAATATGGGGGACTAGCTATAGGGGGCTCCTACAATGAGCAGTTCTTC | CASTEYGGLAIGGSYNEQFF
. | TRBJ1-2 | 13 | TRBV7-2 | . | TGTGCCAGCAGCTTAGACAGCCGCTATGGCTACACCTTC | CASSLDSRYGYTF